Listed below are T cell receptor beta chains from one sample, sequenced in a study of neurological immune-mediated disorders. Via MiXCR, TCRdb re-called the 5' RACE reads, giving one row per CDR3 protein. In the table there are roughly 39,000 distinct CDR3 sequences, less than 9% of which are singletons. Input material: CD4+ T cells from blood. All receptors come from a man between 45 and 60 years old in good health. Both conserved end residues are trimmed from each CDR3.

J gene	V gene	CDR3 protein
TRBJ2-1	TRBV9	ASSVVGREWSNNEQF
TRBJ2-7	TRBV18	ASSPPRPTPWEQY
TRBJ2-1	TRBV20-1	SARGLSGREQF
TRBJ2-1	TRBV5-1	ASSDGLDPYYEQF
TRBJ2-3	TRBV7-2	ASSLTSGTTDTQY
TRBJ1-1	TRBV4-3	ASTTEGYGTGAPTEAF
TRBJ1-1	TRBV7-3	ASSRTANTEAF
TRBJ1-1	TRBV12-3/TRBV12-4	ASSFEGGAF
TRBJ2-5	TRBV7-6	ASSLSSGTPRGTQY
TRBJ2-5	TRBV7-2	ASSPGLAGGT
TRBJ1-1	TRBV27	ASSSVDAVLNTEAF
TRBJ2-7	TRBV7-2	ASTRGWGGTGEQY
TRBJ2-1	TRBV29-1	SVEKPDSRLREQF
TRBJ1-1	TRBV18	ASSPQSGNTEAF
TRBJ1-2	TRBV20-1	SDGGDYGYT
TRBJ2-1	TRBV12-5	ASGLMVDGEQF
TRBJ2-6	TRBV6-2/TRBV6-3	ASSYRAGGTSGANVLT
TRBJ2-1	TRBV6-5	ASSYSMLSSGNNEQF
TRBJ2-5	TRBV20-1	SAREAETQY
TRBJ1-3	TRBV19	ASSVGGHSSGNTIY
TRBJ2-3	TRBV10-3	AISLSADTQY
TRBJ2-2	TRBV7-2	ASSLRPVAGELF
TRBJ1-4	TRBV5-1	ASSLVAGSATNEKLF
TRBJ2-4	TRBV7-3	ASSLRGENIQY
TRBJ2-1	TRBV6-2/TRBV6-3	ASRLAASYNEQF
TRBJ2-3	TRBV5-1	ASSSFRGRTPYRGSDTQY
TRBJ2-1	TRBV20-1	SGRGGQNNEQF
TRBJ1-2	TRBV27	ASSITTGGYGYT
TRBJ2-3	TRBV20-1	SALQGAHTDTQY
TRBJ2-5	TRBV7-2	ASRRDRGRETQY
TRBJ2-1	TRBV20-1	SARDEVAVYNEQF
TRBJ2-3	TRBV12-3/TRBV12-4	ASSYTGLAGPDTQY
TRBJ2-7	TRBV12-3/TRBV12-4	ASSLRGLGGDEQY
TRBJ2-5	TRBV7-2	ASGSSRTETQY
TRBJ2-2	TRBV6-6	ASRTLRGQVGELF
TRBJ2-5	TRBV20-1	SARGGTGSSAGRRGAQY
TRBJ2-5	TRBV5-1	ASSGSGTGGRETQY
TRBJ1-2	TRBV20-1	SARDEEGAGYGYT
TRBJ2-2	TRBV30	AWSPGFYTGELF
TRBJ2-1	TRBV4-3	ASSWSWETEQF
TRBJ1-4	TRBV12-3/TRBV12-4	ASSPLGGDTSEKLF
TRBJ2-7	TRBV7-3	ASSLTLADSYEQY
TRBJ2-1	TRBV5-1	ASSLIRTTGDEQF
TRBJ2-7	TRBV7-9	ASSPITVTGTGSYEQY
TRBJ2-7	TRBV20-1	SARDRRYEQY